This passage covers 17 T cell receptor beta chains from one sample sequenced in a study of blood T cell repertoires in COVID-19. Clones were read by immunoSEQ multiplex PCR, and TCRdb kept only the in-frame ones, dropping some. This repertoire shows over 250,000 clones, around nine tenths found once; its top ten account for 2% to 2.5%. Sequencing input: PBMCs or T cells enriched from blood (not recorded which). The receptors here all came from a woman aged 60-70 years in a cohort exposed to, infected with or recovered from COVID-19 (not recorded which).

In this sample, this clone turned up a few times. The chain combines TRBV18 with TRBJ1-5; 8 bases map to TRBD1. With 3 bases clipped from V and 5 bases from J, the junction kept 3 bases outside the gene matches. CDR1 is KGHSH, CDR2 LQKENI, per germline. The CDR3 is 14 residues long. The DNA of the CDR3 is TGTGCCAGCTCACCGGACAGGGCCCATCAGCCCCAGCATTTT. Amino acids: CASSPDRAHQPQHF.

This chain uses TRBV9 with TRBJ1-2; D gene ambiguous. V was shortened by 2 bases and J by 6 bases, with 17 bases between the two germline ends. This CDR3 has 15 amino acids. Germline V gene sequence: CDR1 SGDLS, CDR2 YYNGEE. DNA of the CDR3: TGTGCCAGCAGCGTTCGAGGAGAGGGAATTCATGGCTACACCTTC. Residues: CASSVRGEGIHGYTF.

The J gene is TRBJ2-1, the V gene TRBV4-2; TRBD1 aligns across 9 bases. V trimming: 1 base; J trimming: 7 bases; junction bases outside the gene matches: 5. Germline-derived CDR1 and CDR2 are LGHNA and YNFKEQ. This CDR3 has 15 amino acids. The CDR3 coding sequence is TGTGCCAGCAGCCAAGGCGGACAGGGGTTGAATGAGCAGTTCTTC. This gives the protein CASSQGGQGLNEQFF.

This chain uses TRBV19 with TRBJ2-1, with 7 bases fitting TRBD1. This CDR3 spans 14 amino acids. From germline, CDR1 is LNHDA and CDR2 SQIVND (reference sequence). After removal of 4 bases from V and 4 bases from J, the junction contained 4 bases not matched to a gene. Here the CDR3 reads CASSRGQQYNEQFF. In nucleotides, the CDR3 is TGTGCCAGTAGTAGGGGACAGCAGTACAATGAGCAGTTCTTC.

This clone was found once. The J gene is TRBJ2-2, the V gene TRBV18; D ambiguous. V lost 3 bases and J lost 2, with 7 bases in between. CDR3 length equals 14 residues. CDR1 is KGHSH and CDR2 is LQKENI in the germline V gene. The CDR3: CASSPTYNTGELFF. The CDR3 DNA sequence: TGTGCCAGCTCACCTACCTACAACACCGGGGAGCTGTTTTTT.

V gene TRBV15 combines with J gene TRBJ2-3, with 11 bases lining up with TRBD2. CDR1 and CDR2 from the germline V gene are LNHNV and YYDKDF (reference sequence). The CDR3 totals 17 residues. V lost 3 bases to trimming and J lost 0 bases; unmatched junction nucleotides: 5. Written as DNA, the CDR3 is TGTGCCACCAGCAGGGGAACTAGCGGGAGCAGCACAGATACGCAGTATTTT. This sequence encodes CATSRGTSGSSTDTQYF.

The chain has TRBV19 and TRBJ2-3; 9 bases match TRBD2. After removal of 5 bases from V and 4 bases from J, the junction contained 16 bases not matched to a gene. The CDR3 totals 18 residues. The germline CDR1 and CDR2 sequences are LNHDA and SQIVND (reference sequence). CDR3 protein: CASSPSRGREGYADTQYF. CDR3 bases: TGTGCCAGTAGTCCCTCCCGAGGGCGGGAGGGTTATGCAGATACGCAGTATTTT. Complete variable domain (other parts from reference TRBV19 and TRBJ2-3): DGGITQSPKYLFRKEGQNVTLSCEQNLNHDAMYWYRQDPGQGLRLIYYSQIVNDFQKGDIAEGYSVSREKKESFPLTVTSAQKNPTAFYLCASSPSRGREGYADTQYFGPGTRLTVL.

The chain is built from TRBV11-1 and TRBJ2-7, with 7 bases lining up with TRBD1. The CDR3 length is 13 residues. The ends lost 2 bases at V and 3 bases at J; junction bases unmatched: 1. Per germline, CDR1 SGHAT and CDR2 FQDESV (reference sequence). This CDR3 is CASSLYRGYEQYF. The CDR3 DNA reads TGTGCCAGCAGCTTATACAGGGGCTACGAGCAGTACTTC. Filled out from reference TRBV11-1 and TRBJ2-7, the complete variable domain reads EAEVAQSPRYKITEKSQAVAFWCDPISGHATLYWYRQILGQGPELLVQFQDESVVDDSQLPKDRFSAERLKGVDSTLKIQPAELGDSAMYLCASSLYRGYEQYFGPGTRLTVT.

The rearrangement joins TRBV5-1 to TRBJ2-3; D gene uncertain. Germline CDR1 is SGHRS and CDR2 is YFSETQ. V gave up 4 bases and J gave up 2 bases, with 11 bases separating them. The CDR3 totals 14 residues. The CDR3 DNA is TGCGCCAGCAGCGAAGACTCGCCCACAGATACGCAGTATTTT. Translating it yields CASSEDSPTDTQYF.

The V and J genes are TRBV19 and TRBJ2-7, with 9 bases identical to TRBD2. The V segment lost 5 bases and the J segment 7 bases; nucleotides outside the gene matches: 6. This CDR3 comprises 13 residues. Germline V gene data show CDR1 as LNHDA and CDR2 as SQIVND (reference sequence). This CDR3 is CASSAAGGLEQYF. CDR3 DNA sequence: TGTGCCAGTAGTGCAGCGGGGGGATTGGAGCAGTACTTC. The whole variable domain, remainder taken from reference TRBV19 and TRBJ2-7, is DGGITQSPKYLFRKEGQNVTLSCEQNLNHDAMYWYRQDPGQGLRLIYYSQIVNDFQKGDIAEGYSVSREKKESFPLTVTSAQKNPTAFYLCASSAAGGLEQYFGPGTRLTVT.

This clone was detected only a few times. This chain links TRBV11-2 with TRBJ2-7, with 8 positions matching TRBD1. Germline lookup yields CDR1 SGHAT and CDR2 FQNNGV. This CDR3 region has 15 residues. V gave up 4 bases and J gave up 1 base; unmatched junction bases: 6. CDR3 in DNA: TGTGCCAGCAGCTCGACTCAGGGGGCGTCCTACGAGCAGTACTTC. It codes for CASSSTQGASYEQYF.

J is TRBJ1-2 and V is TRBV7-2, with TRBD1 matching 9 bases. The CDR3 is 15 residues long. Trimming at V came to 2 bases and at J to 7 bases, leaving 8 bases not matched to a gene. Per germline, CDR1 SGHTA and CDR2 FQGNSA. CDR3 bases: TGTGCCAGCAGCTTAATGTTAGGGACAGGGACTGGCTACACCTTC. The encoded protein is CASSLMLGTGTGYTF.

The chain carries TRBV5-1 and TRBJ2-3; 12 nucleotides agree with TRBD2. The CDR3 sequence is 17 residues long. The germline gives CDR1 SGHRS, CDR2 YFSETQ. J was trimmed by 1 base and V by 4 bases; bases with no gene match: 7. This chain's CDR3 is CASSPGLAGLGTDTQYF. The CDR3 DNA reads TGCGCCAGCAGCCCCGGACTAGCGGGATTGGGCACAGATACGCAGTATTTT.

The rearrangement links TRBV19 to TRBJ1-1, with D perhaps matching TRBD1 (5 bases). The V gene lost 2 bases and the J gene lost 6 bases, with 16 bases spanning the gap. Per the germline V gene, CDR1 is LNHDA and CDR2 is SQIVND (reference sequence). The CDR3 has 15 residues. The CDR3 coding sequence is TGTGCCAGTAGTATAACGGGACTGGAGGGGCCTGAAGCTTTCTTT. Amino acids: CASSITGLEGPEAFF.

This sequence joins TRBV28 and TRBJ1-4; 9 nucleotides line up with TRBD1. The V and J ends lost 1 base and 2 bases, in that order; junction bases with no gene match: 2. Per the germline V gene, CDR1 is MDHEN and CDR2 is SYDVKM. This CDR3 has 16 amino acids. The DNA of the CDR3 is TGTGCCAGCAGTTTATACAGGGGGCAGACTAATGAAAAACTGTTTTTT. Residues: CASSLYRGQTNEKLFF.

This clone was observed a handful of times. The chain uses TRBV15 and TRBJ1-2; 10 bases line up with TRBD1. V was clipped by 5 bases and J by 5 bases; unmatched bases: 5. Germline CDR1 reads LNHNV; CDR2 reads YYDKDF (reference sequence). CDR3 length: 14 residues. In nucleotides, the CDR3 is TGTGCCACCAGCCTCGGACAGGGGGTGTATGGCTACACCTTC. Translated, it gives CATSLGQGVYGYTF.

The rearrangement joins TRBV24-1 to TRBJ1-2; 7 bases fit TRBD1. Germline-derived CDR1 and CDR2 are KGHDR and SFDVKD. The CDR3 is made up of 14 amino acids. Trimming took 5 bases from V and 3 from J; bases not matched to a gene: 5. DNA for the CDR3: TGTGCCACCAGTGTCACAGGGGTGGACTATGGCTACACCTTC. It yields the protein CATSVTGVDYGYTF.